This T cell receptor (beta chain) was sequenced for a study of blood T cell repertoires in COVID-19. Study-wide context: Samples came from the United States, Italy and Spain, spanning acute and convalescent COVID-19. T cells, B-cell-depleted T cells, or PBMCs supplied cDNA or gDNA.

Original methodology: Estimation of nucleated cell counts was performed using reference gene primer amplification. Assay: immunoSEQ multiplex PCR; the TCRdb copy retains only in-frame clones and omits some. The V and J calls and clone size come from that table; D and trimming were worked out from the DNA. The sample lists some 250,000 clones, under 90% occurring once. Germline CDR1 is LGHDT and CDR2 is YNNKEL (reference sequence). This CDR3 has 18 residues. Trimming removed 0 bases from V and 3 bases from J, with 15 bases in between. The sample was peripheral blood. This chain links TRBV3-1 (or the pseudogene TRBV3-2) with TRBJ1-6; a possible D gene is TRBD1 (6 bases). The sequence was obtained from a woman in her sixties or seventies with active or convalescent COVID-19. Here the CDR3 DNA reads TGTGCCAGCAGCCAAGAAACCCGGACAGCGAACTATAATTCACCCCTCCACTTT. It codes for CASSQETRTANYNSPLHF.